One and the same sample provided the 29 T cell receptor beta chains below, sequenced in a study of T cells in Graves' hyperthyroidism and ophthalmopathy. RNA transcripts yielded amplified TCR beta CDR3 regions. The HTBI primer set served for first-round RT-PCR of the TCR CDR3. A single record per CDR3 protein comes from TCRdb applying MiXCR to the multiplex PCR reads. This sample carries under 650,000 distinct CDR3 sequences, around 15% of them seen once, and the ten largest clones take less than 4.5%. Sequenced sample: blood. Receptors were obtained from a woman aged 30 to 39 with Graves' hyperthyroidism.

The chain carries TRBV5-1 and TRBJ2-5, with TRBD2 as a possible D gene (6 bases). V lost 4 bases to trimming and J lost 4 bases, with 20 bases between them. The CDR3 sequence is 16 residues long. Germline CDR1 SGHRS, CDR2 YFSETQ. The CDR3 sequence: CASSQQSGGRGETQYF. Written as DNA, the CDR3 is TGCGCCAGCAGCCAGCAATCCGGGGGTAGGGGAGAGACCCAGTACTTC.

At least ten counts were recorded for this clonotype. The V and J genes are TRBV20-1 and TRBJ1-1; TRBD1 matches 10 bases. The germline gives CDR1 DFQATT, CDR2 SNEGSKA (reference sequence). V was pared by 3 bases and J by 5 bases, with 18 bases of the junction left unmatched. This CDR3 has 18 residues. The CDR3 DNA reads as TGCAGTGCTAGTCGTGCTTTGCCCTCCGGGACAGGGGAGACTGAAGCTTTCTTT. Translating gives CSASRALPSGTGETEAFF.

In this sample, this clonotype turned up a few times. The rearrangement joins TRBV5-1 to TRBJ2-2; TRBD1 might be the D (5 bases). CDR1 and CDR2 (germline): SGHRS, YFSETQ. Deletions cut 4 bases from V and 6 bases from J, with 10 bases between. The CDR3 contains 13 residues. This CDR3 is CASSHPGPGELFF. CDR3 nucleotides: TGCGCCAGCAGCCATCCAGGGCCCGGGGAGCTGTTTTTT. Combining the CDR3 with reference TRBV5-1 and TRBJ2-2 gives the whole variable domain KAGVTQTPRYLIKTRGQQVTLSCSPISGHRSVSWYQQTPGQGLQFLFEYFSETQRNKGNFPGRFSGRQFSNSRSEMNVSTLELGDSALYLCASSHPGPGELFFGEGSRLTVL.

This clonotype appeared a few times. V gene TRBV24-1 combines with J gene TRBJ1-1, with D unresolved. Germline CDR1 reads KGHDR; CDR2 reads SFDVKD. The CDR3 consists of 10 residues. V shed 9 bases and J shed 1 base, with 2 bases lying between them. The CDR3 here is CATPNTEAFF. Written as DNA, the CDR3 is TGTGCCACCCCGAACACTGAAGCTTTCTTT.

The chain recombines TRBV6-1 with TRBJ2-3; D may be TRBD2 (5 bases). CDR1 is MNHNS, CDR2 SASEGT, per germline. The CDR3 sequence is 15 residues long. V was shortened by 3 bases and J by 2 bases, with 12 bases between the two germline ends. CDR3 region: CASSERVGVTDTQYF. The CDR3 DNA reads TGTGCCAGCAGTGAGAGGGTCGGGGTCACAGATACGCAGTATTTT.

The sample holds many counts of this clonotype. The V gene is TRBV7-2, the J gene TRBJ2-1, with 12 nucleotides matching TRBD2. There are 20 residues in the CDR3. V trimming: 1 base; J trimming: 9 bases; junction bases outside the gene matches: 19. Looked up from germline, CDR1 is SGHTA and CDR2 is FQGNSA. The CDR3 here is CASSLELPFRLAGVMREQFF. DNA for the CDR3: TGTGCCAGCAGCTTAGAGTTACCCTTTCGACTAGCGGGAGTTATGCGTGAGCAGTTCTTC.

This clonotype was recorded at least ten times. The chain joins TRBV28 to TRBJ1-2; D uncertain. This CDR3 spans 15 amino acids. Germline CDR1 reads MDHEN; CDR2 reads SYDVKM. V lost 4 bases, J lost 2 bases, and 14 bases lay in between. CDR3 protein: CASSSSTGLNYGYTF. As DNA, the CDR3 is TGTGCCAGCAGTTCCTCCACTGGCCTCAACTATGGCTACACCTTC.

This clonotype has a count of ten or more. The gene calls are TRBV6-2 or TRBV6-3 and TRBJ1-1, with 10 bases lining up with TRBD1. CDR3 size: 15 residues. The germline gives CDR1 MNHEY, CDR2 SVGEGT. Losses at the gene ends were 5 bases for V and 3 bases for J; bases not matched to a gene: 6. CDR3 region: CASSPRQGADTEAFF. The CDR3 nucleotides read TGTGCCAGCAGTCCCCGACAGGGGGCCGACACTGAAGCTTTCTTT.

Many counts were recorded for this clonotype. This chain connects TRBV28 to TRBJ2-2; possibly TRBD2 for D (6 bases). The germline V and J ends were trimmed by 2 bases and 9 bases, with 13 bases remaining between them. Per germline, CDR1 MDHEN and CDR2 SYDVKM. The CDR3 totals 14 residues. This chain's CDR3 is CASSLGGDGRELFF. The CDR3 region has the DNA TGTGCCAGCAGTTTAGGCGGGGACGGCCGGGAGCTGTTTTTT. The full variable domain, with the rest looked up from reference TRBV28 and TRBJ2-2, is DVKVTQSSRYLVKRTGEKVFLECVQDMDHENMFWYRQDPGLGLRLIYFSYDVKMKEKGDIPEGYSVSREKKERFSLILESASTNQTSMYLCASSLGGDGRELFFGEGSRLTVL.

This clonotype showed up many times. The CDR3 here is CSANGPVGGGYEQFF. The CDR3 nucleotides read TGCAGTGCTAACGGACCTGTCGGAGGAGGGTATGAGCAGTTCTTC. The chain carries TRBV20-1 and TRBJ2-1; a possible D gene is TRBD2 (6 bases). The CDR3 has 15 amino acids. V was pared by 4 bases and J by 8 bases, with 21 bases between. Per germline, CDR1 DFQATT and CDR2 SNEGSKA (reference sequence).

This clonotype was seen many times. The V call is TRBV11-3, the J call TRBJ2-1, with TRBD2 identical over 11 bases. The CDR3 runs 17 residues. The V gene's germline CDR1 is SGHNT and CDR2 YENEEA. V dropped 5 bases and J dropped 7; count of bases not matched to a gene: 13. As DNA, the CDR3 is TGTGCCAGCAGCCCAACCCAACTAGCGGGAGATGGGAATGAGCAGTTCTTC. Its protein product is CASSPTQLAGDGNEQFF. Full variable domain (rest looked up from reference TRBV11-3 and TRBJ2-1): EAGVVQSPRYKIIEKKQPVAFWCNPISGHNTLYWYLQNLGQGPELLIRYENEEAVDDSQLPKDRFSAERLKGVDSTLKIQPAELGDSAVYLCASSPTQLAGDGNEQFFGPGTRLTVL.

The chain carries TRBV10-3 and TRBJ2-1, with 7 nucleotides matching TRBD1. Germline CDR1 ENHRY, CDR2 SYGVKD. The length of the CDR3 is 13 residues. V was pared by 6 bases and J by 6 bases, with 5 bases of the junction left unmatched. CDR3 region: CAIRTGTVNEQFF. The CDR3 DNA reads TGTGCCATCAGGACAGGGACAGTCAATGAGCAGTTCTTC.

As DNA, the CDR3 is TGTGCCACCAGCCCTCACGGGACAGGGGACTCACCCCTCCACTTT. As protein: CATSPHGTGDSPLHF. The J gene is TRBJ1-6, the V gene TRBV15, with 10 bases lining up with TRBD1. CDR3 length equals 15 residues. Germline trimming cut 5 bases from V and 10 bases from J; bases unmatched to any gene: 8. CDR1 and CDR2 (germline): LNHNV, YYDKDF (reference sequence).

There are many counts of this clonotype. The DNA for the CDR3 is TGTGCCAGCAGTGATGCACTAGCGGGATCCACAGATACGCAGTATTTT. Its protein product is CASSDALAGSTDTQYF. The genes are TRBV6-1 and TRBJ2-3, with TRBD2 identical over 10 bases. After removal of 3 bases from V and 2 bases from J, the junction contained 5 bases not matched to a gene. The CDR3 runs to 16 residues. CDR1 is MNHNS, CDR2 SASEGT, per germline.

As for this clonotype: A single base separates this from a much larger clone, so it may be a read error. The chain combines TRBV20-1 with TRBJ2-3; 7 bases are a match to TRBD2. Germline V lookup: CDR1 DFQATT, CDR2 SNEGSKA (reference sequence). The CDR3 is 14 residues long. Trimming cost V 6 bases and J 4 bases; bases outside gene matches: 10. CDR3 residues: CSADGGGPADTQYF. The CDR3 coding sequence is TGCAGTGCCGACGGGGGAGGGCCTGCAGATACGCAGTATTTT.

The CDR3 DNA follows: TGTGCCAGCTCACCGAGATTGGGGACTAGCGGGAGAACCTACAATGAGCAGTTCTTC. The encoded protein is CASSPRLGTSGRTYNEQFF. This chain uses TRBV18 with TRBJ2-1, with TRBD2 matching over 14 bases. V lost 3 bases to trimming and J lost 2 bases; unmatched junction nucleotides: 9. The CDR3 extends over 19 amino acids. The germline CDR1 and CDR2 sequences are KGHSH and LQKENI.

This clonotype occurred many times. V and J are TRBV20-1 and TRBJ2-7, with TRBD2 matching over 7 bases. The CDR3 consists of 11 residues. J gave up 4 bases and V 6 bases, and 3 bases lay outside the gene matches. From germline, CDR1 is DFQATT and CDR2 SNEGSKA (reference sequence). CDR3 nucleotides: TGCAGTGCGCGGACTAGTTACGAGCAGTACTTC. It is translated as CSARTSYEQYF.

The rearrangement joins TRBV28 to TRBJ2-7; D may match TRBD1 or TRBD2 (6 bases each). Per the germline V gene, CDR1 is MDHEN and CDR2 is SYDVKM. This CDR3 has 16 amino acids. V shed 3 bases and J shed 8 bases, with 23 bases lying between them. For the CDR3, the DNA is TGTGCCAGCAGTTTTGTGGTTGGGACTCAGGGGTCCAAGCAGTACTTC. Its protein product is CASSFVVGTQGSKQYF.

This clonotype was detected ten times or more. The V call is TRBV30, the J call TRBJ2-1, with unresolved D. This CDR3 spans 11 amino acids. Germline V CDR1 and CDR2: GTSNPN, SVGIG (reference sequence). The V end lost 3 bases, the J end lost 3 bases, and 3 bases lay between the germline ends. The CDR3 sequence is CAWRGYNEQFF. CDR3 DNA sequence: TGTGCCTGGAGGGGCTACAATGAGCAGTTCTTC.

This clonotype has a count of ten or more. The chain couples TRBV28 to TRBJ1-1, with a weak D call TRBD1 (5 bases). This CDR3 comprises 15 residues. CDR1 is MDHEN and CDR2 is SYDVKM in the germline V gene. V lost 6 bases to trimming and J lost 4 bases, with 18 bases between them. The CDR3: CASSFLGTPSTEAFF. The CDR3, as DNA: TGTGCCAGCAGCTTCCTCGGGACTCCCAGCACTGAAGCTTTCTTT.

This clonotype was found many times. The rearrangement joins TRBV18 to TRBJ1-2, with 10 nucleotides matching TRBD1. The CDR3 has 15 residues. The junction had 7 bases not matched to a gene; V was cut back by 3 bases and J by 6 bases. Germline loops: CDR1 KGHSH, CDR2 LQKENI. The CDR3 DNA sequence: TGTGCCAGCTCACCGATCGGGACAGGGGTCGATGGCTACACCTTC. This encodes CASSPIGTGVDGYTF. Drawing the rest from reference TRBV18 and TRBJ1-2, the complete variable domain is NAGVMQNPRHLVRRRGQEARLRCSPMKGHSHVYWYRQLPEEGLKFMVYLQKENIIDESGMPKERFSAEFPKEGPSILRIQQVVRGDSAAYFCASSPIGTGVDGYTFGSGTRLTVV.

The chain employs TRBV7-9 and TRBJ2-5; a possible D gene is TRBD1 (6 bases). This CDR3 spans 15 amino acids. V was trimmed by 5 bases and J by 5 bases, leaving 18 bases between them. CDR1 and CDR2 (germline): SEHNR, FQNEAQ (reference sequence). The CDR3 is CASSQQLGGEETQYF. Here the CDR3 DNA reads TGTGCCAGCAGCCAACAACTAGGGGGTGAGGAGACCCAGTACTTC.

The chain has TRBV10-3 and TRBJ2-3, with D perhaps matching TRBD2 (6 bases). Between the trimmed V and J ends, which lost 10 bases and 0 bases, there was a span of 8 bases. Germline V lookup: CDR1 ENHRY, CDR2 SYGVKD. The CDR3 is 12 residues long. Written as DNA, the CDR3 is TGTGCCACCGCGGGGAGCACAGATACGCAGTATTTT. It is translated as CATAGSTDTQYF.

This clonotype appeared many times. V usage is TRBV12-3 or TRBV12-4 and J usage is TRBJ2-5; either TRBD1 or TRBD2 may supply D (5 bases each). Trimming stripped 5 bases from V and 5 bases from J, with 15 bases between. The CDR3 consists of 14 residues. As DNA, the CDR3 is TGTGCCAGCAGTCTCCTAATTGGGGGTGAGACCCAGTACTTC. Encoded protein: CASSLLIGGETQYF.

This clonotype was detected only a few times. The chain uses TRBV4-1 and TRBJ1-1, with a weak D call TRBD1 (5 bases). Germline V gene sequence: CDR1 MGHRA, CDR2 YSYEKL. V was cut by 0 bases and J by 3 bases, with 11 bases left in between. CDR3 size: 15 residues. The CDR3 loop reads CASSQDPGIYTEAFF. CDR3 bases: TGCGCCAGCAGCCAAGATCCAGGGATTTACACTGAAGCTTTCTTT.

The chain employs TRBV7-3 and TRBJ2-7; 9 nucleotides match TRBD1. The CDR3 runs 15 residues. The germline CDR1 and CDR2 sequences are SGHTA and FQGTGA. V was clipped by 3 bases and J by 1 base; unmatched bases: 4. The CDR3 loop is CASSFGTGLSYEQYF. In nucleotides, the CDR3 is TGTGCCAGCAGCTTCGGGACAGGGTTATCCTACGAGCAGTACTTC.

Note on this clonotype: One end of the junction fails to match germline, which may point to a read error. The rearrangement links TRBV12-3 or TRBV12-4 to TRBJ2-7; TRBD2 agrees at 13 bases. The CDR3 is made up of 15 amino acids. CDR3 sequence: CASSIRTSGSYEQCF. DNA for the CDR3: TGTGCCAGCAGTATCCGGACTAGCGGGAGCTACGAGCAGTGCTTC.

The chain recombines TRBV27 with TRBJ1-6; D unclear. CDR1 MNHEY and CDR2 SMNVEV come from the germline V gene (reference sequence). V lost 4 bases to trimming and J lost 13 bases, with 14 bases between them. This CDR3 is built from 13 residues. The CDR3 DNA follows: TGTGCCAGCAGTTACGGCCTTTTTTTGCCCCTCCACTTT. Its protein is CASSYGLFLPLHF.

Regarding this clonotype: This sequence may be a read error, since a much larger clone differs from it by one base. The CDR3 nucleotides are TGCGCCAGCAGCTCGGCGCGGGAGTCGAACACCTGGGAGCTGTTTTTT. Encoded protein: CASSSARESNTWELFF. This sequence joins TRBV5-1 and TRBJ2-2; 7 bases agree with TRBD2. This CDR3 has 16 residues. Germline V CDR1 and CDR2: SGHRS, YFSETQ.